This TCR beta chain came from a study of CD8 T cells in Susac syndrome. The authors negatively isolated CD8+ and CD4+ T cells and FACS-enriched TEMRA cells. RNA, at about 0.45 to 1 ug, was reverse transcribed with random hexamers. TCR beta CDR3 was amplified by immunoSEQ covering 54 Vbeta and 13 Jbeta. MiXCR, run by TCRdb on the immunoSEQ multiplex PCR reads, gives a single entry per CDR3 protein. The sample has 250,000 to 350,000 distinct CDR3 sequences; about 91% are singletons. The CDR3 runs to 11 residues. Trimming stripped 6 bases from V and 7 bases from J, with 6 bases between. Germline CDR1 reads MNHEY; CDR2 reads SVGEGT.

The chain employs TRBV6-2 or TRBV6-3 and TRBJ2-2, with D hard to call. Sequencing used CD4+ T cells from PBMCs. The clonotype comes from a human donor with multiple sclerosis. The CDR3, as DNA: TGTGCCAGCAGAATGGGCGGGGAGCTGTTTTTT. Amino acids: CASRMGGELFF.